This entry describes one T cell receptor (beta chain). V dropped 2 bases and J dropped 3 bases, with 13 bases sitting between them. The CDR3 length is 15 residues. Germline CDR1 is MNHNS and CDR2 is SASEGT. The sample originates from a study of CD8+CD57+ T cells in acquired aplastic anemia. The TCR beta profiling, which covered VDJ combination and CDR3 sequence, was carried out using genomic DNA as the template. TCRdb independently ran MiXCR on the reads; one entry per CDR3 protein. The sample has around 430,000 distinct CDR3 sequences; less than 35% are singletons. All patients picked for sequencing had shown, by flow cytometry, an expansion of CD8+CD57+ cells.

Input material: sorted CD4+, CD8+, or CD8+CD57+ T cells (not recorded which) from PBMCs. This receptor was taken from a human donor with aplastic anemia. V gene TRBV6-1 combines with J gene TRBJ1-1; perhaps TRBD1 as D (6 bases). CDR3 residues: CASSERWTADTEAFF. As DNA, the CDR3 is TGTGCCAGCAGTGAACGATGGACAGCCGACACTGAAGCTTTCTTT.